This T cell receptor beta chain was observed in a study of T-cell memory formation after mild COVID-19. This CDR3 has 13 amino acids. Trimming removed 3 bases at V and 5 bases at J, with 12 bases between. Germline CDR1 SGHDT, CDR2 YYEEEE. TCRdb reprocessed the 5' RACE reads via MiXCR and lists one record per CDR3 protein. The repertoire holds around 390,000 distinct CDR3 sequences, about a sixth seen once, with around a fifth in the top ten. The TCR sequence derives from a man aged 18 to 30 who had mild COVID-19 (a few samples of this study predate the infection). Cell type and time point are not known. The sample was PBMCs or a T cell subset sorted from them (not recorded which). The rearrangement links TRBV5-6 to TRBJ2-7; D might be TRBD2 (6 bases). This chain's CDR3 is CASSSGPGDEQYV. CDR3 nucleotides: TGTGCCAGCAGCTCAGGTCCGGGGGACGAGCAGTACGTC.